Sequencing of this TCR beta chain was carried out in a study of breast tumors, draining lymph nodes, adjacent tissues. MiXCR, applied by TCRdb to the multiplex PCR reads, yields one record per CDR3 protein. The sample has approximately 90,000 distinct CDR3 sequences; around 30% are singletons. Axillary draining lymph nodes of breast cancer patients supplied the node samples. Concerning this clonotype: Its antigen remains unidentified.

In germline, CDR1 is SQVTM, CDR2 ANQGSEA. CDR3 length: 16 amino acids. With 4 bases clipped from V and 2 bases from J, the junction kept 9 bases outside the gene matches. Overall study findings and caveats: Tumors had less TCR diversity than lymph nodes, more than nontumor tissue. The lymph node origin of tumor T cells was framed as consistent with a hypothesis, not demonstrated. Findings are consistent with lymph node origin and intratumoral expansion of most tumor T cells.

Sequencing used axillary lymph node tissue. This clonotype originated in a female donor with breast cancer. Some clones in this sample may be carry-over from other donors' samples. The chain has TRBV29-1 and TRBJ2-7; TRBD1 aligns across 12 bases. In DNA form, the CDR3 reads TGCAGCGTTGGAGGGACAGGGGGCTGGCTGGCCTACGAGCAGTACTTC. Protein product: CSVGGTGGWLAYEQYF.